This T cell receptor (beta chain) came from a study of blood T cell repertoires in COVID-19. Overall study context: The study drew acute and convalescent COVID-19 samples from the United States, Italy and Spain. Sources were T cells, B-cell-depleted T cells, or PBMCs; the material itself was cDNA or gDNA.

Original data processing: How many nucleated cells were present was estimated from reference gene primer amplification. Libraries were prepared by immunoSEQ multiplex PCR; TCRdb keeps only in-frame clonotypes and omits some of them. The V and J calls and clone size come from that table; D and trimming were worked out from the DNA. This sample has around 260,000 clones, with roughly 80% found just once. V was pared by 0 bases and J by 3 bases, with 3 bases between. The CDR3 is made up of 13 amino acids. CDR1 is SGHVS, CDR2 FQNEAQ, per germline. The Seattle patients joined while their infection was active and were tracked longitudinally afterward.

J is TRBJ1-5 and V is TRBV7-8; D gene unclear. This sequence originates from a person aged 65-85 years with COVID-19, enrolled during active disease. Sequenced input: peripheral blood. The chain's CDR3 is CASSLANNQPQHF. The CDR3 bases are TGTGCCAGCAGCTTAGCCAACAATCAGCCCCAGCATTTT.